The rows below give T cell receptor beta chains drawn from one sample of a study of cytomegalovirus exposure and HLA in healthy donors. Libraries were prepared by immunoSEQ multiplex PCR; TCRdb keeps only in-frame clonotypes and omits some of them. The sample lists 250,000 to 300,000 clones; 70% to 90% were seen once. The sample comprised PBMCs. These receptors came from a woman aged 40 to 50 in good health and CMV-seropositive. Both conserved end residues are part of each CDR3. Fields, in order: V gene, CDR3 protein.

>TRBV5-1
CASSLQGAPNYGYTF
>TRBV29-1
CSVEEGVKYNEQFF
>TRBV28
CASTSAADQFF
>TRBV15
CATGLASTDTQYF
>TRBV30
CAWSGSLAVNTGELFF
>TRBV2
CASTQQGGDTQYF
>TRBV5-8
CASSLDQGRTEAFF
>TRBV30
CAWTRGQLNSGANVLTF
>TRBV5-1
CASSLRPSGSSYEQYF
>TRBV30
CAWKSQGINYGYTF
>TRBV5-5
CASSLPTEQGAIEAFF
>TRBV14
CASSETGDPAFPEQYF
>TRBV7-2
CASSARLAGGLYNEQFF
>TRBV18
CASSPEIGQNSPLHF
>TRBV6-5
CASSLQGSTGNTIYF